The 6 T cell receptor beta chains presented below share a single source sample, sequenced in a study of blood T cells in healthy people across ages (dated by TCRdb to between 2014 and 2016). Library preparation was by 5' RACE. Sequencing instrument: Illumina HiSeq 2500. The second PCR ran for roughly 7 to 12 cycles and used a J-beta primer mix along with a sample-barcoded 5' primer. Starting from the raw public reads, TCRdb applied fastp trimming at Q25, assembled clones with MiXCR and retained in-frame beta chains. Here each entry gathers all rows of one CDR3 protein and keeps the most common genes and DNA. The sample table holds nearly 1 million distinct CDR3 sequences, of which roughly 51% were seen once. Roughly a fifth of the sample is in the top ten clones. The sample comprised blood. Receptors were obtained from a woman aged 55-69 years in good health.

This clonotype was seen a handful of times. The chain employs TRBV4-3 and TRBJ1-4; D gene uncertain. Trimming took off 1 base at V and 7 bases at J, with 10 bases between the two ends. Germline CDR1 LGHNA, CDR2 YSLEER. This CDR3 spans 14 amino acids. For the CDR3, the DNA is TGCGCCAGCAGCCAAGGGGGTATTGGTGAAAAACTGTTTTTT. It is translated as CASSQGGIGEKLFF.

This clonotype was detected ten times or more. V gene TRBV7-2 combines with J gene TRBJ2-5; D is undetermined. Germline CDR1 is SGHTA and CDR2 is FQGNSA. V was shortened by 2 bases and J by 8 bases, with 9 bases between the two germline ends. This CDR3 contains 12 residues. The CDR3 bases are TGTGCCAGCAGCTTAAGGAGTGGAACCCAGTACTTC. Residues: CASSLRSGTQYF.

This sequence joins TRBV6-1 and TRBJ2-5, with 8 bases lining up with TRBD2. CDR1 MNHNS and CDR2 SASEGT come from the germline V gene. The CDR3 extends over 18 amino acids. After removal of 3 bases from V and 0 bases from J, the junction contained 12 bases not matched to a gene. The CDR3 coding sequence is TGTGCCAGCAGTGACTATAACGGGGGGGAGTGGTACCAAGAGACCCAGTACTTC. The encoded protein is CASSDYNGGEWYQETQYF.

V is TRBV27 and J is TRBJ2-7, with 8 bases fitting TRBD1. The CDR3 runs 14 residues. The V and J ends lost 7 bases and 0 bases, in that order; junction bases with no gene match: 5. CDR1 and CDR2 from the germline V gene are MNHEY and SMNVEV (reference sequence). The CDR3 sequence is CASKGQGVSYEQYF. The CDR3 nucleotides are TGTGCCAGCAAAGGACAGGGCGTCTCCTACGAGCAGTACTTC.

V is TRBV20-1 and J is TRBJ2-5; the match to TRBD1 covers 8 bases. There are 14 residues in the CDR3. The V gene end was trimmed by 6 bases and the J gene end by 0 bases; junction bases not matched to a gene: 6. Germline V gene data show CDR1 as DFQATT and CDR2 as SNEGSKA (reference sequence). This CDR3 reads CSARTGMYQETQYF. CDR3 DNA: TGCAGTGCCCGGACAGGGATGTACCAAGAGACCCAGTACTTC.

The chain is built from TRBV5-1 and TRBJ2-7, with 9 bases identical to TRBD1. The length of the CDR3 is 13 residues. V shed 3 bases and J 6 bases; nucleotides not matched to a gene: 4. Germline-derived CDR1 and CDR2 are SGHRS and YFSETQ. The CDR3 bases are TGCGCCAGCAGCTACGGACAGGGGCCCGAGCAGTACTTC. This translates into CASSYGQGPEQYF.